The 10 T cell receptor beta chains given below trace back to one sample, sequenced in a study of cytomegalovirus exposure and HLA in healthy donors. The PCR used 60 Vbeta and 13 Jbeta primers. Generated by immunoSEQ multiplex PCR, the TCRdb table keeps only in-frame clones and is missing some. The sample lists 200,000 to 250,000 clones; around 81% were seen once. Material: PBMCs. All receptors come from a woman aged 55 to 70 in good health and CMV-seropositive.

The CDR3 DNA sequence: TGCAGCGTTGCCAGTAATGAAAAACTGTTTTTT. It translates to CSVASNEKLFF. V is TRBV29-1 and J is TRBJ1-4; D unresolved. With 4 bases removed from V and 4 bases from J, the gap between germline ends came to 4 bases. This CDR3 comprises 11 residues. Germline loops: CDR1 SQVTM, CDR2 ANQGSEA.

V and J are TRBV11-2 and TRBJ2-7; tentative D call: TRBD2 (6 bases). Deletions cut 3 bases from V and 1 base from J, with 7 bases between. Germline CDR1 SGHAT, CDR2 FQNNGV. This CDR3 region has 13 residues. Here the CDR3 reads CASSFGGSYEQYF. CDR3 coding DNA: TGTGCCAGCAGCTTCGGGGGATCCTACGAGCAGTACTTC.

This chain joins TRBV7-9 and TRBJ2-1; 13 bases are a match to TRBD2. Germline CDR1 SEHNR, CDR2 FQNEAQ (reference sequence). V lost 6 bases to trimming and J lost 9 bases; unmatched junction nucleotides: 11. The CDR3 length is 16 residues. The CDR3 sequence: CASRRRLAGGGGEQFF. The CDR3 region has the DNA TGTGCCAGCAGACGAAGACTAGCGGGAGGTGGGGGTGAGCAGTTCTTC.

V usage is TRBV7-9 and J usage is TRBJ2-7, with 9 bases lining up with TRBD1. Germline assignment: CDR1 SEHNR and CDR2 FQNEAQ (reference sequence). The V gene end was trimmed by 3 bases and the J gene end by 1 base; junction bases not matched to a gene: 4. The CDR3 is 15 amino acids. CDR3 nucleotide sequence: TGTGCCAGCAGCTTTGGACAGGGGATATCCTACGAGCAGTACTTC. It yields the protein CASSFGQGISYEQYF. The full variable domain, with the rest looked up from reference TRBV7-9 and TRBJ2-7, is DTGVSQNPRHKITKRGQNVTFRCDPISEHNRLYWYRQTLGQGPEFLTYFQNEAQLEKSRLLSDRFSAERPKGSFSTLEIQRTEQGDSAMYLCASSFGQGISYEQYFGPGTRLTVT.

The V gene is TRBV5-1, the J gene TRBJ2-5; 8 bases map to TRBD2. This CDR3 has 15 amino acids. Per germline, CDR1 SGHRS and CDR2 YFSETQ. J gave up 5 bases and V 4 bases, and 10 bases lay outside the gene matches. The CDR3 region is CASSPEGLEVETQYF. For the CDR3, the DNA is TGCGCCAGCAGCCCGGAGGGACTAGAAGTTGAGACCCAGTACTTC.

The V call is TRBV10-3, the J call TRBJ1-5; D unclear. V dropped 0 bases and J dropped 5 bases, with 5 bases sitting between them. From germline, CDR1 is ENHRY and CDR2 SYGVKD. The CDR3 has 13 amino acids. The CDR3 loop reads CAISESPDQPQHF. For the CDR3, the DNA is TGTGCCATCAGTGAGTCTCCGGATCAGCCCCAGCATTTT.

The V call is TRBV5-1, the J call TRBJ1-1, with 8 bases lining up with TRBD1. Germline V lookup: CDR1 SGHRS, CDR2 YFSETQ. J was trimmed by 5 bases and V by 2 bases; bases with no gene match: 8. The CDR3 sequence is 15 residues long. The CDR3 DNA reads as TGCGCCAGCAGCTTACACCAGGGGGCCAGTACTGAAGCTTTCTTT. It encodes CASSLHQGASTEAFF.

This clone was seen more than once but under ten times. The V gene is TRBV5-1, the J gene TRBJ2-2, with D maybe TRBD2 (6 bases). This CDR3 has 16 amino acids. The germline V and J ends were trimmed by 4 bases and 0 bases, with 13 bases remaining between them. CDR1 is SGHRS and CDR2 is YFSETQ in the germline V gene. The CDR3, as DNA: TGCGCCAGCAGCCCCCGAGCGGGTCCGAACACCGGGGAGCTGTTTTTT. Protein sequence: CASSPRAGPNTGELFF. The full variable domain, with the rest looked up from reference TRBV5-1 and TRBJ2-2, is KAGVTQTPRYLIKTRGQQVTLSCSPISGHRSVSWYQQTPGQGLQFLFEYFSETQRNKGNFPGRFSGRQFSNSRSEMNVSTLELGDSALYLCASSPRAGPNTGELFFGEGSRLTVL.

The rearrangement joins TRBV27 to TRBJ1-5; D possibly corresponds to TRBD1 (5 bases). Trimming took 2 bases from V and 4 from J, leaving 6 bases between them. CDR1 is MNHEY, CDR2 SMNVEV, per germline (reference sequence). This CDR3 has 13 amino acids. CDR3 bases: TGTGCCAGCAGTTTAGCAGGGAATCAGCCCCAGCATTTT. This sequence encodes CASSLAGNQPQHF.

The chain carries TRBV27 and TRBJ2-1, with 9 bases identical to TRBD2. V shed 10 bases, J shed 7 bases, and the junction held 20 bases outside the gene matches. Germline-derived CDR1 and CDR2 are MNHEY and SMNVEV (reference sequence). The length of the CDR3 is 17 residues. CDR3 region: CATLRISGREGRNEQFF. Written as DNA, the CDR3 is TGTGCCACCCTTAGAATCTCAGGGCGGGAGGGCAGGAATGAGCAGTTCTTC.